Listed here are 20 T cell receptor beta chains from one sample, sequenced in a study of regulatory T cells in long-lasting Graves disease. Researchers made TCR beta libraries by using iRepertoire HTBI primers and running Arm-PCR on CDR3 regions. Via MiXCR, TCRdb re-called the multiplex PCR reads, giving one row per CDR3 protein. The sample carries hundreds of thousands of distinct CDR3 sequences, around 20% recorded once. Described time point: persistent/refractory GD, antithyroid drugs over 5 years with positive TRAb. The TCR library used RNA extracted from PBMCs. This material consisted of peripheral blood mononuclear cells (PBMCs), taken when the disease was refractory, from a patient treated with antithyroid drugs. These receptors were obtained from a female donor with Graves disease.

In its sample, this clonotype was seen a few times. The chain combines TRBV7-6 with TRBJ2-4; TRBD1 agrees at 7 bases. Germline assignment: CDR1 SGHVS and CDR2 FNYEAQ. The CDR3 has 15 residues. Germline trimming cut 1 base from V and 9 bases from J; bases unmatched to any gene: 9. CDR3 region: CASSLEQGTRGIQYF. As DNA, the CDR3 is TGTGCCAGCAGCTTAGAACAGGGGACGAGGGGCATTCAGTACTTC.

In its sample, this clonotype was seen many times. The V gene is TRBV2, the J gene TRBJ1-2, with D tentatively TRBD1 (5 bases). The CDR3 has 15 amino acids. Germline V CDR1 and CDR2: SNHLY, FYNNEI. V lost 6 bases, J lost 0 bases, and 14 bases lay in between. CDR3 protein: CASRQRGEANYGYTF. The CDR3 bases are TGTGCCAGCAGACAGAGGGGTGAGGCTAACTATGGCTACACCTTC.

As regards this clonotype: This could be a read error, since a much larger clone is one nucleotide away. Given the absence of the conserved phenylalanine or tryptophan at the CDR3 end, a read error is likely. CDR3 nucleotide sequence: TGCAGTGCTAGAACAGGGAGAAATCAAGAGACCCAGTACCTC. Translating gives CSARTGRNQETQYL. The chain recombines TRBV20-1 with TRBJ2-5; a possible D gene is TRBD1 (6 bases). The germline gives CDR1 DFQATT, CDR2 SNEGSKA (reference sequence). Between the trimmed V and J ends, which lost 2 bases and 2 bases, there was a span of 12 bases. The CDR3 sequence is 14 residues long.

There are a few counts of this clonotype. CDR3 sequence: CASSSGAGQETQYF. For the CDR3, the DNA is TGTGCCAGCAGTAGCGGCGCGGGGCAAGAGACCCAGTACTTC. The chain links TRBV2 to TRBJ2-5, with D maybe TRBD2 (6 bases). CDR1 is SNHLY and CDR2 is FYNNEI in the germline V gene. The CDR3 has 14 residues. The V and J ends lost 5 bases and 2 bases respectively, with 12 bases between them.

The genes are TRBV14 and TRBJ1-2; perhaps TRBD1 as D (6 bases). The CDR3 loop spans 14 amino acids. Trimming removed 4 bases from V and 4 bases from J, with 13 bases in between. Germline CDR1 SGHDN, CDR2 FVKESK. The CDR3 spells CASSRVQGSYGYTF. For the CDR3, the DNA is TGTGCCAGCAGCCGAGTACAGGGTAGCTATGGCTACACCTTC. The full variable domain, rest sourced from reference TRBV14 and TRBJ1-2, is EAGVTQFPSHSVIEKGQTVTLRCDPISGHDNLYWYRRVMGKEIKFLLHFVKESKQDESGMPNNRFLAERTGGTYSTLKVQPAELEDSGVYFCASSRVQGSYGYTFGSGTRLTVV.

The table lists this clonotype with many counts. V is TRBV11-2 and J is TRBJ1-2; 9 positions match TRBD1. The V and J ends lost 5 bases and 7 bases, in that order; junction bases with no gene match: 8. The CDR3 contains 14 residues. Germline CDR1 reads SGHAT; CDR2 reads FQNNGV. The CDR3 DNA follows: TGTGCCAGCAGCCGTACGGGACAGGGCGCTGGCTACACCTTC. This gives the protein CASSRTGQGAGYTF.

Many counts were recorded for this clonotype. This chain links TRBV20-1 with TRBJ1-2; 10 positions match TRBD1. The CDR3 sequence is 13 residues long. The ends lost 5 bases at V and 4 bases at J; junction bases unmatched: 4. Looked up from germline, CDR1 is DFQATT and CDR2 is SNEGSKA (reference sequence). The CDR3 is CSADRGRPYGYTF. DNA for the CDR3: TGCAGTGCTGACAGGGGGCGCCCCTATGGCTACACCTTC.

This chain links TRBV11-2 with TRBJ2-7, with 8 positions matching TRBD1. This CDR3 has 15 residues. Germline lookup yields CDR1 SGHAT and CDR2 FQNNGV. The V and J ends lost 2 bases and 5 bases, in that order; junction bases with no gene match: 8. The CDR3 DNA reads TGTGCCAGCAGCTTAAGCGGAGGACAGGGCCACGAGCAGTACTTC. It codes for CASSLSGGQGHEQYF.

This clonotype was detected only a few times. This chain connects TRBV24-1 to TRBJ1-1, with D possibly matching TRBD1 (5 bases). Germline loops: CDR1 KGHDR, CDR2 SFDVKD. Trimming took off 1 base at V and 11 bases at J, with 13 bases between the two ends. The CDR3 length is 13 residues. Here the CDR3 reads CATSDFGGTGAFF. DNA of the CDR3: TGTGCCACCAGTGATTTCGGGGGAACGGGGGCTTTCTTT.

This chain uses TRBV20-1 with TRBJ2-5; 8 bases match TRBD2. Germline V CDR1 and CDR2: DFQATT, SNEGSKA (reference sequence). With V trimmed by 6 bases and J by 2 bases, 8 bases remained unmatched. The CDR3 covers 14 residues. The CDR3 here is CSARRKRGQETQYF. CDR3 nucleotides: TGCAGTGCGCGCCGAAAGCGGGGGCAAGAGACCCAGTACTTC.

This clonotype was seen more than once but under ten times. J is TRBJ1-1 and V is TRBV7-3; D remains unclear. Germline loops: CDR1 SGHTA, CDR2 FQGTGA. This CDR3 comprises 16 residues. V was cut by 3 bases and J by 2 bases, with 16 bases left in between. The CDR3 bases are TGTGCCAGCAGCTTCATCCCTCGGACGGGAAACACTGAAGCTTTCTTT. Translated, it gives CASSFIPRTGNTEAFF.

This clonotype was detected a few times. The CDR3 region is CASSPGGSAGELFF. In DNA, the CDR3 is TGTGCCAGCAGTCCGGGGGGTTCGGCCGGGGAGCTGTTTTTT. This sequence joins TRBV6-1 and TRBJ2-2; 7 positions match TRBD2. CDR3 length: 14 amino acids. Looked up from germline, CDR1 is MNHNS and CDR2 is SASEGT. Germline trimming cut 5 bases from V and 6 bases from J; bases unmatched to any gene: 6.

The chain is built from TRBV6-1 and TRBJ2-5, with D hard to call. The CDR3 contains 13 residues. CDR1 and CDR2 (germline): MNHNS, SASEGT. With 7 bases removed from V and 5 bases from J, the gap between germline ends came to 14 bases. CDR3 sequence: CASKIRSRETQYF. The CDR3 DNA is TGTGCCAGCAAAATAAGGAGTCGGGAGACCCAGTACTTC.

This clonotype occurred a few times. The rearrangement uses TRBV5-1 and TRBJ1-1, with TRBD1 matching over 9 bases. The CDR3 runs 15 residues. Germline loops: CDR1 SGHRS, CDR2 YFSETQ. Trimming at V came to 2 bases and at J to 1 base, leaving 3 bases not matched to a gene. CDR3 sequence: CASSFRQGENTEAFF. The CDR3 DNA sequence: TGCGCCAGCAGCTTTCGACAGGGGGAGAACACTGAAGCTTTCTTT.

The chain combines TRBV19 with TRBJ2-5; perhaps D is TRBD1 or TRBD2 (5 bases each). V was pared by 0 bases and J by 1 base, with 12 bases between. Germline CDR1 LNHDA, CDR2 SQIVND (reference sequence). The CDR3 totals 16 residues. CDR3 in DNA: TGTGCCAGTAGTATAGAGGGGACGAGAGTCCAAGAGACCCAGTACTTC. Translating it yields CASSIEGTRVQETQYF.

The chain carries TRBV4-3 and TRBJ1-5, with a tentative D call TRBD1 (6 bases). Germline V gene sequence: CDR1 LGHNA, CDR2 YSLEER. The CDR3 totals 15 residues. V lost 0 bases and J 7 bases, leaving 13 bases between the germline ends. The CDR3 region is CASSQDIRQGQPQHF. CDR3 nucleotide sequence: TGCGCCAGCAGCCAAGATATCAGGCAGGGGCAGCCCCAGCATTTT.

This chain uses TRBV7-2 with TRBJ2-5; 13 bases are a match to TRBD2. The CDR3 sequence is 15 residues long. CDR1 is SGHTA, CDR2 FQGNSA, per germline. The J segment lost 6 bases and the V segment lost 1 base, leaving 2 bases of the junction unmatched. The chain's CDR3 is CASSLVTSGRKTQYF. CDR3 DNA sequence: TGTGCCAGCAGCTTAGTGACTAGCGGGAGGAAGACCCAGTACTTC.

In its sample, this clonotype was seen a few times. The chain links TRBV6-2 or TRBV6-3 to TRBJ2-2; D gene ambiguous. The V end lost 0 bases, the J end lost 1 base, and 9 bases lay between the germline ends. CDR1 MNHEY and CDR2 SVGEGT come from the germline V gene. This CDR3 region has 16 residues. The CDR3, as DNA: TGTGCCAGCAGTTACTCGAAAACTTTGAACACCGGGGAGCTGTTTTTT. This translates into CASSYSKTLNTGELFF.

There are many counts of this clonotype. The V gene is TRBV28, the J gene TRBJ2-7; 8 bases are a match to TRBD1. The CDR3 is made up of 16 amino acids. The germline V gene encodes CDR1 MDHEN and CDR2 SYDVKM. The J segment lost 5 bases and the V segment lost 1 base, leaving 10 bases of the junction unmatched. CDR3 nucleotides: TGTGCCAGCAGTTTATCAAACAGGGGGTTAATCGACGAGCAGTACTTC. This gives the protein CASSLSNRGLIDEQYF.

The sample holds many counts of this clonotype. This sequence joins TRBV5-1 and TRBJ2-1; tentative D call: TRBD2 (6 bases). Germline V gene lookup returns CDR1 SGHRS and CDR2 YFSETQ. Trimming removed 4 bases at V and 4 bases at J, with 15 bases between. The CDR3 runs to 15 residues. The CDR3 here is CASSLVGGRYNEQFF. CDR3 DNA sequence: TGCGCCAGCAGCCTGGTCGGGGGTAGGTACAATGAGCAGTTCTTC.